This T cell receptor (beta chain) comes out of a study of T cell clonotyping in hematopoietic cell transplantation. Study in general: Recipients' pretransplant samples followed cytoreduction. Notes on the study in general: Without cell sorting, CD4 versus CD8 contributions remain unresolved. Few recipient clonotypes overlapped donors; over 95% were de novo at given depth.

The table came from immunoSEQ multiplex PCR; TCRdb's copy has only in-frame clones and leaves some out. The table lists approximately 20,000 clones, around 86% of them singletons. As to time point: recipient sample about 28 days before transplant, after cytoreduction. CDR1 MNHEY and CDR2 SVGAGI come from the germline V gene. The CDR3 has 15 residues. With V trimmed by 5 bases and J by 4 bases, 7 bases remained unmatched. Comments on this clone: Its antigen remains unknown.

The sample in question was peripheral blood mononuclear cells, obtained before stem cell transplant. J is TRBJ1-2 and V is TRBV6-5; 10 positions agree with TRBD1. This receptor was taken from a man in his fifties or sixties with acute myeloid leukemia. Some clones in this sample may be carry-over from other donors' samples. CDR3: CASSPRQGAIYGYTF. The CDR3 DNA sequence: TGTGCCAGCAGTCCCCGACAGGGGGCGATCTATGGCTACACCTTC.